This record covers a single T cell receptor (beta chain). Its antigen is unknown. In the authors' workflow: Filtering differed for immunoSEQ, which gave only junction sequences without quality scores. The protocol was immunoSEQ multiplex PCR, while the TCRdb copy is restricted to in-frame clones and leaves out a portion. V and J calls and clone size are as listed in that table; D and trimming were resolved from the DNA. The sample includes about 1 million clones, 65% to 80% of them seen just once. The data were obtained in a study of shared clonotypes between healthy human individuals. Study-wide background: Researchers assigned three CD4 naive, three CD4 memory, two CD8 naive and one CD8 memory plate to each donor. Study-level points and caveats: Tissue TCR repertoires likely differ from these blood-only repertoires.

Germline CDR1 reads LGHNA; CDR2 reads YSLEER. The CDR3 has 15 residues. Trimming cost V 4 bases and J 2 bases, with 11 bases left between them. The genes are TRBV4-3 and TRBJ1-4; the D is unclear. The sample taken for sequencing was memory CD4+ T cells sorted from blood. Sample subset: CD45RA-negative fraction. The TCR comes from a man aged 18 to 30 in good health. Written as DNA, the CDR3 is TGCGCCAGCAGCCGAGCGCCGGGGACTAATGAAAAACTGTTTTTT. Protein product: CASSRAPGTNEKLFF.